These 22 T cell receptor beta chains were sequenced from one sample in a study of cytomegalovirus exposure and HLA in healthy donors. The study ran its PCR with 60 Vbeta and 13 Jbeta primers. Assay: immunoSEQ multiplex PCR; the TCRdb copy retains only in-frame clones and omits some. The data contain about 130,000 clones, roughly 84% of them singletons. Sequencing used PBMCs. These receptors were collected from a girl aged 2 to 10 in good health and CMV-seronegative.

The chain carries TRBV6-6 and TRBJ2-2, with D possibly being TRBD2 (5 bases). From germline, CDR1 is MNHNY and CDR2 SVGAGI (reference sequence). V lost 9 bases, J lost 1 base, and 9 bases lay in between. The CDR3 is 13 amino acids. This CDR3 is CASSGLNTGELFF. CDR3 DNA sequence: TGTGCCAGTTCTGGACTGAACACCGGGGAGCTGTTTTTT.

V gene TRBV5-6 combines with J gene TRBJ2-5; the match to TRBD2 covers 7 bases. Germline CDR1 and CDR2: SGHDT and YYEEEE. V was pared by 0 bases and J by 0 bases, with 5 bases of the junction left unmatched. This CDR3 has 16 amino acids. Here the CDR3 reads CASSLAAGEYQETQYF. Here the CDR3 DNA reads TGTGCCAGCAGCTTGGCGGCGGGGGAGTACCAAGAGACCCAGTACTTC.

The rearrangement uses TRBV6-1 and TRBJ1-2, with 10 nucleotides matching TRBD1. V was pared by 4 bases and J by 7 bases, with 12 bases of the junction left unmatched. There are 16 residues in the CDR3. Germline CDR1 is MNHNS and CDR2 is SASEGT. The CDR3 DNA reads as TGTGCCAGCAGTGCCACCCCGACAGGGGGCTCGAGTGGCTACACCTTC. Translation gives CASSATPTGGSSGYTF.

The chain links TRBV5-1 to TRBJ2-3; TRBD2 matches at 11 bases. The CDR3 contains 18 residues. Per germline, CDR1 SGHRS and CDR2 YFSETQ. The ends lost 2 bases at V and 4 bases at J; junction bases unmatched: 12. Written as DNA, the CDR3 is TGCGCCAGCAGCTTCCCGGGACTAGCGGTAGGCGGGTCAGATACGCAGTATTTT. It translates to CASSFPGLAVGGSDTQYF.

V gene TRBV28 combines with J gene TRBJ1-5; the match to TRBD1 covers 8 bases. CDR3 size: 15 residues. Germline V gene sequence: CDR1 MDHEN, CDR2 SYDVKM. Unmatched junction bases numbered 6, after V lost 3 bases and J lost 5 bases. The CDR3, as DNA: TGTGCCAGCAGTTTGTTACAGGGGGATTATCAGCCCCAGCATTTT. This translates into CASSLLQGDYQPQHF. Using reference TRBV28 and TRBJ1-5 for the parts outside the CDR3, the full variable domain is DVKVTQSSRYLVKRTGEKVFLECVQDMDHENMFWYRQDPGLGLRLIYFSYDVKMKEKGDIPEGYSVSREKKERFSLILESASTNQTSMYLCASSLLQGDYQPQHFGDGTRLSIL.

The rearrangement uses TRBV14 and TRBJ1-1; no reliable D call. Germline V CDR1 and CDR2: SGHDN, FVKESK. Trimming pared 3 bases from V and 7 bases from J, leaving 9 bases between. The CDR3 extends over 12 amino acids. CDR3 sequence (DNA): TGTGCCAGCAGCCATAGCACCCTTGAAGCTTTCTTT. Its translation: CASSHSTLEAFF.

CDR3 amino acids: CASSVRTSGMAGELFF. The CDR3 DNA reads as TGTGCCAGCAGCGTACGGACTAGCGGGATGGCCGGGGAGCTGTTTTTT. The chain carries TRBV9 and TRBJ2-2; 12 nucleotides agree with TRBD2. V lost 1 base to trimming and J lost 6 bases; unmatched junction nucleotides: 4. CDR3 size: 16 residues. Germline V gene lookup returns CDR1 SGDLS and CDR2 YYNGEE.

The gene calls are TRBV5-4 and TRBJ1-3; D is unresolved. Trimming removed 5 bases from V and 0 bases from J, with 18 bases in between. Per the germline V gene, CDR1 is SGHNT and CDR2 is YYREEE (reference sequence). The CDR3 totals 17 residues. In DNA form, the CDR3 reads TGTGCCAGCAGACCACTTACCCCTAGCTTCTCTGGAAACACCATATATTTT. It encodes CASRPLTPSFSGNTIYF.

This clone was detected once. This CDR3 is also generated by other DNA sequences in the sample. The chain uses TRBV7-9 and TRBJ2-7; a weak D match, TRBD2 (6 bases). The CDR3 runs 15 residues. Germline V gene sequence: CDR1 SEHNR, CDR2 FQNEAQ (reference sequence). Deletions cut 5 bases from V and 2 bases from J, with 16 bases between. Here the CDR3 DNA reads TGTGCCAGCAGCACCCAGCGAACGGGGGCCTACGAGCAGTACTTC. Encoded protein: CASSTQRTGAYEQYF.

This chain uses TRBV7-9 with TRBJ2-1; tentatively, D is TRBD1 (5 bases). The CDR3 has 16 amino acids. Germline V gene sequence: CDR1 SEHNR, CDR2 FQNEAQ (reference sequence). Trimming stripped 1 base from V and 0 bases from J, with 10 bases between. The CDR3 DNA follows: TGTGCCAGCAGCTTAGGACAGTACAGCTCCTACAATGAGCAGTTCTTC. As protein: CASSLGQYSSYNEQFF.

The V call is TRBV25-1, the J call TRBJ2-1; tentatively, D is TRBD2 (6 bases). The length of the CDR3 is 17 residues. V was pared by 2 bases and J by 7 bases, with 21 bases between. In germline, CDR1 is MGHDK, CDR2 SYGVNS. The CDR3 region has the DNA TGTGCCAGCAGTGAACCACTTACCGGGGAGGCAAGGAATGAGCAGTTCTTC. Translating it yields CASSEPLTGEARNEQFF.

The chain employs TRBV6-5 and TRBJ2-5; unclear D gene. The end of the DNA aligns better with TRBJ2-7, so the J call may be wrong. The germline gives CDR1 MNHEY, CDR2 SVGAGI. The length of the CDR3 is 15 residues. The CDR3 DNA reads as TGTGCCAGCAGTTACTCGAGCTATAGCTCCTACGAGCAGTACTTC. Residues: CASSYSSYSSYEQYF.

The V call is TRBV28, the J call TRBJ2-1; TRBD2 aligns across 8 bases. The ends lost 7 bases at V and 8 bases at J; junction bases unmatched: 10. In germline, CDR1 is MDHEN, CDR2 SYDVKM. CDR3 length: 14 residues. The CDR3 coding sequence is TGTGCCAGCATGATAGCGGGACTTTACGATGAGCAGTTCTTC. Encoded protein: CASMIAGLYDEQFF.

This chain links TRBV23-1 with TRBJ2-1; a possible D gene is TRBD1 (6 bases). TRBV23-1 is known as an ORF, though its function is uncertain. There are 14 residues in the CDR3. The germline V and J ends were trimmed by 2 bases and 5 bases, with 10 bases remaining between them. This CDR3 is CASSQPGQHNEQFF. The CDR3 DNA reads TGCGCCAGCAGTCAACCGGGACAACACAATGAGCAGTTCTTC.

The V gene is TRBV29-1, the J gene TRBJ2-5; TRBD1 aligns across 8 bases. The CDR3 covers 12 residues. The germline V gene has CDR1 SQVTM and CDR2 ANQGSEA. Trimming cost V 7 bases and J 5 bases; bases outside gene matches: 6. In DNA form, the CDR3 reads TGCAGCGCGGACAGGGCGGGGGAGACCCAGTACTTC. Translation gives CSADRAGETQYF.

This clone came up once. The chain links TRBV4-1 to TRBJ1-4; 8 bases align to TRBD1. V was clipped by 5 bases and J by 6 bases; unmatched bases: 5. The V gene's germline CDR1 is MGHRA and CDR2 YSYEKL. CDR3 size: 14 residues. In DNA form, the CDR3 reads TGCGCCAGCAGCAGACAGGGGACGGATGAAAAACTGTTTTTT. It translates to CASSRQGTDEKLFF.

The rearrangement joins TRBV28 to TRBJ1-1; no firm D call. V was pared by 4 bases and J by 1 base, with 4 bases between. CDR1 MDHEN and CDR2 SYDVKM come from the germline V gene. The CDR3 extends over 12 amino acids. The CDR3 region has the DNA TGTGCCAGCAGTTGGGCGAACACTGAAGCTTTCTTT. This encodes CASSWANTEAFF.

The CDR3 is CASSEEYTRNQPQHF. The CDR3 nucleotides read TGTGCCAGCAGTGAAGAGTACACCCGCAATCAGCCCCAGCATTTT. The chain joins TRBV2 to TRBJ1-5, with unresolved D. V was pared by 1 base and J by 2 bases, with 9 bases between. This CDR3 spans 15 amino acids. Germline V gene sequence: CDR1 SNHLY, CDR2 FYNNEI.

This clone appeared once. Written as DNA, the CDR3 is TGCGCCAGCACCAGCGGAGGAGTCTACAATGAGCAGTTCTTC. It specifies CASTSGGVYNEQFF. The V gene is TRBV5-1, the J gene TRBJ2-1; a weak D match, TRBD2 (5 bases). Germline assignment: CDR1 SGHRS and CDR2 YFSETQ. Between the trimmed V and J ends, which lost 6 bases and 3 bases, there was a span of 13 bases. The CDR3 has 14 residues. Based on the CDR3 plus reference TRBV5-1 and TRBJ2-1, the full variable domain is KAGVTQTPRYLIKTRGQQVTLSCSPISGHRSVSWYQQTPGQGLQFLFEYFSETQRNKGNFPGRFSGRQFSNSRSEMNVSTLELGDSALYLCASTSGGVYNEQFFGPGTRLTVL.

This chain connects TRBV6-1 to TRBJ2-1; D might be TRBD2 (7 bases). The ends were cut back, 7 bases at V and 4 bases at J, with 17 bases in the middle. The CDR3 totals 15 residues. The germline V gene has CDR1 MNHNS and CDR2 SASEGT. The CDR3 DNA reads as TGTGCCAGCACCTCGGGCGGGGGCCCATACAATGAGCAGTTCTTC. Its translation is CASTSGGGPYNEQFF.

This clone was recorded only once. Other DNA sequences of this sample code for an identical CDR3. V gene TRBV7-2 combines with J gene TRBJ2-7; D might be TRBD2 (5 bases). This CDR3 has 14 amino acids. The germline V gene has CDR1 SGHTA and CDR2 FQGNSA. The V end lost 1 base, the J end lost 4 bases, and 11 bases lay between the germline ends. The CDR3 DNA is TGTGCCAGCAGCTTAGGTGGTCCGGGGTACGAGCAGTACTTC. This codes for CASSLGGPGYEQYF.

The CDR3 loop is CASSLTAGGVNSPLHF. CDR3 nucleotide sequence: TGTGCCAGCAGTTTAACGGCCGGGGGGGTAAATTCACCCCTCCACTTT. V and J are TRBV27 and TRBJ1-6, with TRBD1 as a possible D gene (5 bases). This CDR3 region has 16 residues. The germline CDR1 and CDR2 sequences are MNHEY and SMNVEV (reference sequence). Between the trimmed V and J ends, which lost 2 bases and 7 bases, there was a span of 15 bases.